This T cell receptor beta chain was profiled in a study of CD8 T cells in Susac syndrome. Only one count was recorded for this clonotype. Its matching antigen is unknown. The study's findings and limits: Susac-specific public clones numbered sixteen in total CD8+ repertoires (and about five in CD8+ TEMRA repertoires).

An input of about 0.45 to 1 ug of RNA was subjected to reverse transcription using random hexamers. Coverage of TCR beta CDR3 amplification by immunoSEQ multiplex PCR extended to 54 Vbeta and 13 Jbeta. In TCRdb, the immunoSEQ multiplex PCR reads were re-called with MiXCR into one record per CDR3 protein. The table shows approximately 120,000 distinct CDR3 sequences, with just under 95% occurring only once. V lost 0 bases and J 2 bases, leaving 11 bases between the germline ends. CDR1 is GTSNPN, CDR2 SVGIG, per germline (reference sequence). The CDR3 sequence is 15 residues long. The sequencing sample was made of CD8+ T cells from PBMCs. The V call is TRBV30, the J call TRBJ1-5; the D gene is possibly TRBD1 (5 bases). This clonotype was obtained from a human donor with Susac syndrome. This CDR3 reads CAWSVLGDGNQPQHF. Here the CDR3 DNA reads TGTGCCTGGAGTGTACTCGGGGACGGCAATCAGCCCCAGCATTTT.